A selection of T cell receptor beta chains follows, all from one sample in a study of patients and donors after allogeneic stem cell transplantation. MiXCR, run by TCRdb on the RT-PCR reads, gives a single entry per CDR3 protein. The sample lists fewer than 180,000 distinct CDR3 sequences, approximately 37% occurring once. The source material was blood, either unsorted or a sorted T cell fraction (not recorded which). These receptors originate from a human donor who was either an allogeneic HSCT recipient or a stem cell or donor lymphocyte infusion donor (not recorded which). It is not recorded whose cells these are; they may come from a transplant donor. CDR3s include the opening cysteine and the closing phenylalanine or tryptophan. D genes are given only for firm matches. Size tells how often a clone was seen (once, few, many) or the class of an expanded clone, and some rows leave it out.

d_gene	v_gene	j_gene	abundance	CDR3aa	CDR3nt
NA	TRBV5-1	TRBJ2-4	few	CASSLEYFGKNIQYF	TGCGCCAGCAGCTTGGAGTATTTCGGCAAAAACATTCAGTACTTC
NA	TRBV4-2	TRBJ1-6	NA	CASSQDLQGHYNSPLHF	TGTGCCAGCAGCCAAGATCTCCAGGGCCACTATAATTCACCCCTCCACTTT
NA	TRBV6-5	TRBJ1-2	few	CASSYEANYGYTF	TGTGCCAGCAGTTACGAAGCTAACTATGGCTACACCTTC
TRBD1	TRBV20-1	TRBJ2-2	NA	CSATGGTNTGELFF	TGCAGTGCTACAGGGGGAACGAACACCGGGGAGCTGTTTTTT
TRBD1	TRBV10-3	TRBJ1-1	few	CAISGSQGARRQNTEAFF	TGTGCCATCAGTGGATCCCAGGGGGCGCGCCGGCAGAACACTGAAGCTTTCTTT
NA	TRBV7-6	TRBJ1-5	few	CASSLAQGNQPQHF	TGTGCCAGCAGCTTAGCGCAGGGCAATCAGCCCCAGCATTTT
NA	TRBV6-6	TRBJ1-1	NA	CASSYSIPRAGENTEAFF	TGTGCCAGCAGTTACTCGATTCCGCGGGCAGGCGAGAACACTGAAGCTTTCTTT
TRBD1	TRBV5-1	TRBJ2-3	NA	CASSLSGGSTTDTQYF	TGCGCCAGCAGCTTGTCAGGGGGTAGTACGACAGATACGCAGTATTTT
NA	TRBV12-3/TRBV12-4	TRBJ2-1	NA	CASRHRENEQFF	TGTGCCAGCAGGCACAGGGAGAATGAGCAGTTCTTC
NA	TRBV12-3/TRBV12-4	TRBJ1-5	NA	CASSLRSGAGNQPQHF	TGTGCCAGCAGTTTAAGGTCGGGGGCCGGGAATCAGCCCCAGCATTTT
TRBD1	TRBV7-2	TRBJ1-1	few	CASSRQGARNTEAFF	TGTGCCAGCAGCCGTCAGGGGGCAAGAAACACTGAAGCTTTCTTT
TRBD2	TRBV25-1	TRBJ2-5	few	CASWGRDQTQYF	TGTGCCAGCTGGGGGAGGGACCAGACCCAGTACTTC
TRBD1	TRBV9	TRBJ1-5	few	CASSVGGTGENQPQHF	TGTGCCAGCAGCGTAGGTGGGACAGGGGAAAATCAGCCCCAGCATTTT
NA	TRBV20-1	TRBJ1-5	NA	CSHTALGLYSNQPQHF	TGCAGTCATACAGCTTTAGGGCTTTATAGCAATCAGCCCCAGCATTTT
NA	TRBV7-2	TRBJ2-3	NA	CASSKADFLPDTQYF	TGTGCCAGCTCGAAGGCGGACTTCCTCCCAGATACGCAGTATTTT
TRBD1	TRBV6-5	TRBJ2-5	NA	CASSLNWDRAKETQYF	TGTGCCAGCAGTCTAAACTGGGACAGGGCTAAAGAGACCCAGTACTTC
TRBD1	TRBV6-5	TRBJ1-6	few	CASSNDRGNSPLHF	TGTGCCAGCAGCAACGACAGGGGCAATTCACCCCTCCACTTT
TRBD1	TRBV7-2	TRBJ1-5	few	CASSSQGAGNQPQHF	TGTGCCAGCAGTTCACAGGGGGCTGGCAATCAGCCCCAGCATTTT